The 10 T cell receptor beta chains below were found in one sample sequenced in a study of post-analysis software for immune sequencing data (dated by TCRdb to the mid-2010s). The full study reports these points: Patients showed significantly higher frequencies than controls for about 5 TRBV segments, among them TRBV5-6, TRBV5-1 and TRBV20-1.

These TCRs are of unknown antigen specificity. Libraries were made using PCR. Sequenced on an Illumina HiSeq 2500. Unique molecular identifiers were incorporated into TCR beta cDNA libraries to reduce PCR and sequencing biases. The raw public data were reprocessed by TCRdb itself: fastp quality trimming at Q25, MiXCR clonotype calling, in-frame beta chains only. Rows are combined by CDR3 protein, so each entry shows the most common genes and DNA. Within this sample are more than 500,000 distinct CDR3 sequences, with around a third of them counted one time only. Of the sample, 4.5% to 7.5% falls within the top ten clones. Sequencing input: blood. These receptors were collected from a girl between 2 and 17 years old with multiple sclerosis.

The CDR3 DNA is TGCGCCAGCAGCGGGGGATTGTCCAACAATGAGCAGTTCTTC. Residues: CASSGGLSNNEQFF. The chain couples TRBV5-1 to TRBJ2-1; D tentatively fits TRBD1 or TRBD2 (5 bases each). Trimming took off 4 bases at V and 5 bases at J, with 13 bases between the two ends. The CDR3 runs to 14 residues. Germline CDR1 reads SGHRS; CDR2 reads YFSETQ.

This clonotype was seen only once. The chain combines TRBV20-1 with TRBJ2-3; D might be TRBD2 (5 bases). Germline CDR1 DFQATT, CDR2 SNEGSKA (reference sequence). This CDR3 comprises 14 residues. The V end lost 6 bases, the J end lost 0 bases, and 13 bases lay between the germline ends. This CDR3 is CSASVATSTDTQYF. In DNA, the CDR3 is TGCAGTGCCTCTGTAGCGACTAGCACAGATACGCAGTATTTT.

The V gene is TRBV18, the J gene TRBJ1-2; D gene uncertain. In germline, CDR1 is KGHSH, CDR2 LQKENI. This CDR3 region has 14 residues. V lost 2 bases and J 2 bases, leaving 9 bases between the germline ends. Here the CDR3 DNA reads TGTGCCAGCTCACCATACGCAGGAAACTATGGCTACACCTTC. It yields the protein CASSPYAGNYGYTF.

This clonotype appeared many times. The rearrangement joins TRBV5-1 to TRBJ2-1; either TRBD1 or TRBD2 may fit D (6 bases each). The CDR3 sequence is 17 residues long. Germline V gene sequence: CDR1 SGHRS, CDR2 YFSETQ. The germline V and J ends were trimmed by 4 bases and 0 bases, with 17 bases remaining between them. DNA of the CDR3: TGCGCCAGCAGCCCAGAGGGGGGCGAGAGCTCCTACAATGAGCAGTTCTTC. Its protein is CASSPEGGESSYNEQFF.

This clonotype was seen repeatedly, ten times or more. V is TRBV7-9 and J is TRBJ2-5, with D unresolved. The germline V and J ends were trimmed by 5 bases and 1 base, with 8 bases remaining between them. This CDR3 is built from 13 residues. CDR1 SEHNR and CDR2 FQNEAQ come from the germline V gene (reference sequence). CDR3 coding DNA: TGTGCCAGCAGCCCCCGGGCCCAAGAGACCCAGTACTTC. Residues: CASSPRAQETQYF.

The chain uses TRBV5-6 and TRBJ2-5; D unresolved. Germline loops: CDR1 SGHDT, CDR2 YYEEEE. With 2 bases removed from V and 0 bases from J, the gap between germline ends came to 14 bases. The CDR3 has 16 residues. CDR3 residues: CASSLYRPPYQETQYF. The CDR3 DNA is TGTGCCAGCAGCTTATACCGGCCACCGTACCAAGAGACCCAGTACTTC.

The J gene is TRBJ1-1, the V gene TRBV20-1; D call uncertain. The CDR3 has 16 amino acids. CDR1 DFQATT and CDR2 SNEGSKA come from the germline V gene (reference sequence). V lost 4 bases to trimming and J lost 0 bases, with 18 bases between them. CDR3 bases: TGCAGTGCTAACCATCCGGGAATACGGATGAACACTGAAGCTTTCTTT. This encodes CSANHPGIRMNTEAFF.

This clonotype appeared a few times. The CDR3 sequence is CASSLASSADTQYF. CDR3 nucleotide sequence: TGCGCCAGCAGCTTGGCCTCGTCAGCAGATACGCAGTATTTT. The chain couples TRBV5-1 to TRBJ2-3; D call uncertain. CDR3 length equals 14 residues. Germline loops: CDR1 SGHRS, CDR2 YFSETQ. V lost 0 bases, J lost 4 bases, and 9 bases lay in between. The full variable domain, with the rest looked up from reference TRBV5-1 and TRBJ2-3, is KAGVTQTPRYLIKTRGQQVTLSCSPISGHRSVSWYQQTPGQGLQFLFEYFSETQRNKGNFPGRFSGRQFSNSRSEMNVSTLELGDSALYLCASSLASSADTQYFGPGTRLTVL.

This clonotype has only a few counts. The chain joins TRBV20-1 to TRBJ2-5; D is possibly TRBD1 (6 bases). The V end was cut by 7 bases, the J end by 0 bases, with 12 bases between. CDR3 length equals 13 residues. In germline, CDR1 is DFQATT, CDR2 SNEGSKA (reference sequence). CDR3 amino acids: CSGEGDNQETQYF. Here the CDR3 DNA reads TGCAGTGGAGAGGGGGACAACCAAGAGACCCAGTACTTC.

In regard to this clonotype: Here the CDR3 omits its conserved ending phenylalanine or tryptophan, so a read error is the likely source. The CDR3 DNA reads TGCGCCAGCAGCACAACCGGGCGGTGGCCCAAAAACATTCAGTACGTC. It specifies CASSTTGRWPKNIQYV. V is TRBV5-1 and J is TRBJ2-4; no firm D call. Germline CDR1 SGHRS, CDR2 YFSETQ. The CDR3 is 16 residues long. Trimming stripped 4 bases from V and 2 bases from J, with 16 bases between.